The clone carrying this TCR beta chain was detected once. This sample is drawn from a study of control samples from healthy donors and cancer patients. Profiling relied on immunoSEQ multiplex PCR, and the TCRdb table lists in-frame clones only, not all of them. The table has over 120,000 clones, approximately 92% seen once. This CDR3 has 16 amino acids. Per the germline V gene, CDR1 is SGHAT and CDR2 is FQNNGV. V was pared by 5 bases and J by 2 bases, with 19 bases between. The rearrangement uses TRBV11-2 and TRBJ2-7; tentatively, D is TRBD2 (6 bases). This sequence was found in a man under 40 in good health. The sequencing sample was made of blood. The chain's CDR3 is CASSKLGGEWAYEQYF. The CDR3, as DNA: TGTGCCAGCAGCAAACTGGGGGGAGAGTGGGCCTACGAGCAGTACTTC.